This record covers a single T cell receptor (beta chain). The antigen remains undetermined. Assay: immunoSEQ multiplex PCR; the TCRdb copy retains only in-frame clones and omits some. The data hold roughly 45,000 clones, with over 85% observed a single time. These data are taken from a study of graft-versus-host responses after intestinal transplantation. Study summary: Every transplant recipient was induced with anti-thymocyte globulin, then maintained on tacrolimus and steroids for about 3 years. Points from the study as a whole: Recipient marrow contained GvH clones, some of which appeared first in ileum or blood. Among circulating GvH clones, peak levels were associated with early post-transplant declines in HvG clones.

Trimming cost V 4 bases and J 7 bases; bases outside gene matches: 6. Germline lookup yields CDR1 MNHNS and CDR2 SASEGT. The CDR3 consists of 15 residues. The chain couples TRBV6-1 to TRBJ2-2, with 10 bases that match TRBD1. This sequence originates from a human patient who received an intestinal transplant, so some T cells may come from the graft donor. Here the sequenced sample was PBMCs, taken about 320 days after intestinal transplant. CDR3 coding DNA: TGTGCCAGCAGTGGGGGACAGGGGTTCGGCGGGGAGCTGTTTTTT. Encoded protein: CASSGGQGFGGELFF.